A single sample gave rise to the 4 T cell receptor beta chains below, sequenced in a study of CD8+ T cells in alopecia areata. Documented treatment: oral pan-JAK inhibitor, 5-10 mg twice daily. RNA was extracted and reverse transcribed into cDNA as the sequencing template. Using immunoSEQ multiplex PCR, the repertoire was profiled, and TCRdb retains in-frame clones only, with some absent. The sample consists of roughly 120,000 clones, less than 75% of them appearing once. The sequenced sample was CD8+ T cells sorted from blood, obtained at week 24, from a patient treated with tofacitinib. Every receptor here comes from a human donor with alopecia areata.

As to this clone: The same CDR3 can be traced to other DNA sequences in this sample. The chain is built from TRBV11-2 and TRBJ2-6; possible D gene TRBD1, 6 bases. Trimming pared 1 base from V and 4 bases from J, leaving 11 bases between. The CDR3 extends over 16 amino acids. CDR1 SGHAT and CDR2 FQNNGV come from the germline V gene. The CDR3 reads CASSLGPGTGANVLTF. DNA of the CDR3: TGTGCCAGCAGCTTAGGCCCAGGGACAGGGGCCAACGTCCTGACTTTC.

This clone came up a few times. The chain combines TRBV2 with TRBJ2-1; 9 nucleotides line up with TRBD2. CDR3 length: 18 amino acids. V was clipped by 3 bases and J by 0 bases; unmatched bases: 9. Germline V lookup: CDR1 SNHLY, CDR2 FYNNEI. In DNA form, the CDR3 reads TGTGCCAGCAGTGAGGTAGCGGGGGCCTGGAGCTCCTACAATGAGCAGTTCTTC. Protein product: CASSEVAGAWSSYNEQFF.

The rearrangement uses TRBV6-5 and TRBJ2-5, with D possibly being TRBD1 (5 bases). The CDR3 extends over 15 amino acids. The V and J ends lost 0 bases and 1 base respectively, with 9 bases between them. Germline V gene lookup returns CDR1 MNHEY and CDR2 SVGAGI. CDR3 DNA sequence: TGTGCCAGCAGTTACTCTTCAGGGATCCAAGAGACCCAGTACTTC. It specifies CASSYSSGIQETQYF.

This clone was seen a handful of times. The rearrangement uses TRBV7-3 and TRBJ1-1; D not certain. CDR1 is SGHTA, CDR2 FQGTGA, per germline. This CDR3 region has 15 residues. V was clipped by 0 bases and J by 0 bases, with 8 bases between them. CDR3: CASSLTHKMNTEAFF. CDR3 coding DNA: TGTGCCAGCAGCTTAACGCACAAGATGAACACTGAAGCTTTCTTT.